This entry describes one T cell receptor (beta chain). In the authors' workflow: Amplification from reference gene primers served as the basis for estimated nucleated cell counts. Assay used: immunoSEQ multiplex PCR; TCRdb lists only in-frame clones, some missing. That table gives V, J and clone size, and the DNA gave D and trimming. This table has tens of thousands of clones, about 81% appearing once. This sample is part of a study of blood T cell repertoires in COVID-19. Overall study context: Acute and convalescent COVID-19 samples came from the United States, Italy and Spain. The cDNA or gDNA used as material had been derived from T cells, B-cell-depleted T cells, or PBMCs.

V shed 6 bases, J shed 6 bases, and the junction held 8 bases outside the gene matches. CDR1 and CDR2 from the germline V gene are SNHLY and FYNNEI. The CDR3 runs 15 residues. This receptor was taken from a man in his forties or fifties with acute or convalescent COVID-19. Sequences were obtained from peripheral blood. The V and J genes are TRBV2 and TRBJ1-6, with TRBD1 matching 7 bases. The CDR3 loop reads CASSDTGDFNSPLHF. The CDR3 bases are TGTGCCAGCAGCGACACAGGGGACTTTAATTCACCCCTCCACTTT.